The rows below give T cell receptor beta chains drawn from one sample of a study of OX40 agonist ivuxolimab in advanced cancers. Generated by immunoSEQ multiplex PCR, the TCRdb table keeps only in-frame clones and is missing some. The repertoire has tens of thousands of clones, around 82% of them found once; the top ten carry around 3.8%. This specimen was CD4+ or CD8+ T cells sorted from blood, taken in a trial of the OX40 agonist ivuxolimab. Receptors originate from an adult with an advanced solid tumor such as melanoma, head and neck, liver or kidney cancer. Both conserved end residues are part of each CDR3. The order of the fields is D gene, V gene, J gene, clone size, CDR3 protein, CDR3 DNA. A D gene is named only where the DNA matches it firmly. Part of the rows lack a size; the others show once, few, many or a class for expanded clones.

>-|TRBV29-1|TRBJ1-1|-
CSVEERLNTEAFF
TGCAGCGTTGAAGAACGACTGAACACTGAAGCTTTCTTT
>TRBD2|TRBV9|TRBJ2-3|few
CASSPRTSGGGSDTQYF
TGTGCCAGCAGCCCTCGGACTAGCGGGGGGGGGTCAGATACGCAGTATTTT
>-|TRBV5-4|TRBJ1-1|-
CASSLGGGSRTEAFF
TGTGCCAGCAGCTTGGGGGGTGGGTCACGCACTGAAGCTTTCTTT
>-|TRBV4-3|TRBJ2-7|-
CASSQDPGSPGREQYF
TGCGCCAGCAGCCAAGACCCAGGGAGCCCAGGTCGGGAGCAGTACTTC
>TRBD2|TRBV6-1|TRBJ2-3|few
CASVGRTSPQDTQYF
TGTGCCAGCGTGGGCAGGACTAGCCCCCAAGATACGCAGTATTTT
>-|TRBV5-1|TRBJ2-7|-
CASSLVTGGNYEQYF
TGCGCCAGCAGCTTGGTGACAGGAGGGAACTACGAGCAGTACTTC
>-|TRBV5-1|TRBJ2-7|-
CASSLFPRLGIYEQYF
TGCGCCAGCAGCCTTTTTCCGAGACTAGGGATCTACGAGCAGTACTTC
>-|TRBV21-1|TRBJ2-7|few
CASKNRGWGREDYEQYF
TGTGCCAGCAAAAATCGGGGCTGGGGACGGGAAGACTACGAGCAGTACTTC
>-|TRBV21-1|TRBJ1-1|once
CASSKRRRVNTEAFF
TGTGCCAGCAGCAAAAGGAGAAGGGTGAACACTGAAGCTTTCTTT
>-|TRBV9|TRBJ1-2|once
CASSAVEARRGYTF
TGTGCCAGCAGCGCCGTTGAGGCGCGGAGGGGCTACACCTTC